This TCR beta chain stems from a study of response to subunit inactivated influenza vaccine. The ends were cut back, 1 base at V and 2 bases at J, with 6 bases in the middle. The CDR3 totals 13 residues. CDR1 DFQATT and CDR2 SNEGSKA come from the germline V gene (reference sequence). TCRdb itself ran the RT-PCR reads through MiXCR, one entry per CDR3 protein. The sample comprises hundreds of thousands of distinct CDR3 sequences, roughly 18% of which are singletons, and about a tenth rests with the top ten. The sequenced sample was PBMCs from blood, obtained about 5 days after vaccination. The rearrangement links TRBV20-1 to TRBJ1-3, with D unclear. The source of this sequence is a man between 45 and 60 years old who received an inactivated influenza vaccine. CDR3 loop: CSARAWAGNTIYF. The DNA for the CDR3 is TGCAGTGCTAGAGCTTGGGCTGGAAACACCATATATTTT.